This T cell receptor (beta chain) was captured by sequencing in a study of T cells and copy number aberrations in small-cell lung cancer (dated by TCRdb to 2020 to 2022). In the study overall: Whole-exome sequencing of the same tumor regions was paired with TCR repertoire sequencing so that T cell metrics could be related to mutations and copy number aberrations. Tumor TCR data were available for 17 patients, and TCR data from both tumor and normal tissue were available for about 14 patients.

The immunoSEQ hsTCRB Kit was used with multiplexed V- and J-gene primers to amplify TCR-beta CDR3 regions from genomic DNA. Unique DNA barcodes were added in a second PCR, and the samples were pooled together with a negative control and a positive control. Pooled TCR-beta libraries were sequenced on an Illumina MiSeq with a 150-cycle paired-end protocol. The study's processing was this. Adaptive Biotechnologies processed the raw sequencing data and produced a report containing normalized, annotated TCR-beta repertoires. T-cell density was calculated by normalizing TCR-beta templates to usable DNA, with usable DNA estimated through amplification of housekeeping genes. Richness was the count of unique rearrangements, and clonality was defined as 1 minus Pielou's evenness. The Jaccard index, the Morisita overlap index, and the proportion of shared top-20 clonotypes were used to quantify intratumor TCR heterogeneity between regions. In its TCRdb copy, this immuneACCESS table keeps in-frame sequences only and misses some clones. Where compared with another copy, unresolved V genes explain less than half of these, and the others have no known cause. Clone size and V and J calls were adopted from that table, with D and trimming inferred from the DNA. This sample has 580 or so clones in its table, and roughly 90% of those were observed once. Under 3.5% of the sample is in the top ten clones.

Of note for this clone: What this receptor recognizes is not known. No qualities accompany the bases; no much larger clone lies one base away.

Patients with limited-stage small-cell lung cancer who underwent surgical resection in Hangzhou, China, between about 2007 and 2020 were included as donors. Every donor went straight to surgery with no preoperative chemotherapy or radiotherapy, and no donor was given immunotherapy either before or after surgery. In the sequenced cohort of 19 patients, every patient was either a smoker or a heavy second-hand smoker. To represent spatial heterogeneity of the primary tumors, three regions were collected from each tumor FFPE block using a grid approach. To enrich for malignant cells, tumor regions underwent macrodissection, and selection was restricted to regions expected to yield at least 150 ng DNA. To characterize heterogeneity of the T cell repertoire, the study applied multi-region TCR-beta sequencing to resected limited-stage small-cell lung cancers and to tumor-adjacent lung tissue. The AllPrep DNA/RNA FFPE Kit (Qiagen) was used to extract genomic DNA from FFPE tissue.

Overall results and qualifications from the work: The study was limited by a small sample size because surgical resection is uncommon in small-cell lung cancer, and the findings require validation. Across regions, the TCR repertoire was highly heterogeneous, with about 75-98% of clones confined to a single region, an overlap lower than the overlap seen in localized NSCLC. A negative correlation was found between higher copy number aberration burden and tumor T-cell density, richness and clonality. Tumors had lower T-cell density, richness and clonality than adjacent lung tissue, but the difference in density was not significant. All specimens consisted of formalin-fixed paraffin-embedded tissue, which is known to introduce sequencing artifacts.

The CDR3 numbers 15 residues from cysteine through phenylalanine. Only CDR3 DNA is held: 45 bases, read in frame from base 1. The trim is 2 bases for V and 8 bases for J, with a gap of 18 bases between the germline ends. The germline V gene encodes CDR1 MNHEY and CDR2 SVGAGI. This clonotype was sampled from a man aged 55 to 70 with small cell lung cancer. The chain links TRBV6-5 with TRBJ1-2, with a tentative D gene TRBD1 over 6 matching bases. Sequencing input: tumor tissue. The nucleotide sequence reads as follows: TGTGCCAGCAGTTACGGGCTTTCGGGGGCGAGGGGCTACACCTTC. Its translation reads: CASSYGLSGARGYTF.